This T cell receptor beta chain is drawn from a study of cytomegalovirus exposure and HLA in healthy donors. At the level of the study: Counted in an early data release were 65 million to 100 million unique TCRs from HLA-typed donors. General observations from the study: Common viral pathogens (according to a later analysis) appeared linked to several of the most significant clusters. Later analysis indicated greater clonal expansion among HLA-associated TCR beta chains than among equally common other chains.

PCR primers comprised 60 Vbeta and 13 Jbeta primers. TCRdb keeps only in-frame clones here, not all; method: immunoSEQ multiplex PCR. The data show approximately 170,000 clones, approximately 70% seen once. This CDR3 is built from 11 residues. V lost 3 bases and J 11 bases, leaving 10 bases between the germline ends. The germline gives CDR1 MDHEN, CDR2 SYDVKM. Details on this clone: Its antigen is not known.

This TCR came from a woman aged 18-29 years in good health and CMV-seropositive. Sequencing was carried out using PBMCs. The chain carries TRBV28 and TRBJ1-1, with D possibly matching TRBD1 (5 bases). In nucleotides, the CDR3 is TGTGCCAGCAGTTTCGGCAGGGCGGCTTTCTTT. Residues: CASSFGRAAFF. Variable domain in full (rest from reference TRBV28 and TRBJ1-1): DVKVTQSSRYLVKRTGEKVFLECVQDMDHENMFWYRQDPGLGLRLIYFSYDVKMKEKGDIPEGYSVSREKKERFSLILESASTNQTSMYLCASSFGRAAFFGQGTRLTVV.